The 2 T cell receptor beta chains reported below all come from one sample, sequenced in a study of cytomegalovirus exposure and HLA in healthy donors. 60 Vbeta and 13 Jbeta primers were used in PCR. TCRdb's table, derived via immunoSEQ multiplex PCR, lists solely in-frame clones and lacks some. Here the sample spans about 140,000 clones, 80% being singletons. The specimen sequenced was PBMCs. The receptors come from a man aged 45-65 years in good health and CMV-seronegative.

The CDR3 here is CASSEYTGLLTTF. CDR3 nucleotides: TGTGCCAGCAGTGAATACACAGGGCTACTTACCACCTTC. The gene calls are TRBV25-1 and TRBJ1-2, with D tentatively TRBD1 (6 bases). The germline gives CDR1 MGHDK, CDR2 SYGVNS. V was clipped by 0 bases and J by 13 bases, with 15 bases between them. This CDR3 is built from 13 residues.

V gene TRBV4-1 combines with J gene TRBJ1-1; D unclear. CDR3 length: 16 residues. CDR1 and CDR2 from the germline V gene are MGHRA and YSYEKL. Deletions cut 0 bases from V and 3 bases from J, with 14 bases between. CDR3 protein: CASSQDSRGSYTEAFF. As DNA, the CDR3 is TGCGCCAGCAGCCAAGATTCTCGGGGATCTTACACTGAAGCTTTCTTT.